What follows are 11 T cell receptor beta chains derived from one specimen sequenced in a study of early T cells in non-severe SARS-CoV-2 infection. Each CDR3 protein is one row after TCRdb ran MiXCR on the 5' RACE reads. The top ten hold 9% to 10% of the sample, which has about 36,000 distinct CDR3 sequences, around 4% seen once. Sequencing was performed on whole blood. Source of these receptors: an adult who was a healthcare worker with PCR-confirmed SARS-CoV-2 infection or an uninfected control (not recorded which).

J is TRBJ2-2 and V is TRBV3-1, with D perhaps matching TRBD2 (6 bases). V lost 2 bases and J lost 0, with 10 bases in between. Germline CDR1 and CDR2: LGHDT and YNNKEL (reference sequence). The CDR3 runs to 16 residues. CDR3 region: CASSQKWGANTGELFF. As DNA, the CDR3 is TGTGCCAGCAGCCAAAAATGGGGGGCGAACACCGGGGAGCTGTTTTTT.

There are many counts of this clonotype. V usage is TRBV20-1 and J usage is TRBJ2-3; the match to TRBD1 covers 9 bases. The CDR3 is 14 amino acids. The V segment lost 2 bases and the J segment 4 bases; nucleotides outside the gene matches: 4. Looked up from germline, CDR1 is DFQATT and CDR2 is SNEGSKA (reference sequence). The CDR3 coding sequence is TGCAGTGCTAGAACACAGGGGGCTTCAGATACGCAGTATTTT. Translating it yields CSARTQGASDTQYF.

This clonotype was detected a few times. The CDR3 here is CASRENSGANVLTF. The DNA of the CDR3 is TGTGCCAGCAGAGAGAACTCTGGGGCCAACGTCCTGACTTTC. The chain employs TRBV12-3 or TRBV12-4 and TRBJ2-6, with no clear D. This CDR3 contains 14 residues. Trimming stripped 6 bases from V and 0 bases from J, with 6 bases between.

This clonotype was recorded at least ten times. The chain recombines TRBV10-3 with TRBJ2-3; 11 nucleotides line up with TRBD2. The germline V gene has CDR1 ENHRY and CDR2 SYGVKD. Trimming cost V 7 bases and J 0 bases; bases outside gene matches: 9. This CDR3 is built from 17 residues. The CDR3 DNA sequence: TGTGCCATCAAGAGTAGCGGGGGGGTTTTAAGCACAGATACGCAGTATTTT. Protein product: CAIKSSGGVLSTDTQYF.

This clonotype was seen a handful of times. This rearrangement joins TRBV25-1 to TRBJ2-4; 8 positions match TRBD1. Germline CDR1 MGHDK, CDR2 SYGVNS. V shed 4 bases, J shed 8 bases, and the junction held 7 bases outside the gene matches. The length of the CDR3 is 14 residues. CDR3 residues: CASSADRVVDIQYF. DNA for the CDR3: TGTGCCAGCAGTGCGGACAGGGTGGTGGACATTCAGTACTTC.

This clonotype was observed many times. The chain combines TRBV15 with TRBJ1-4, with 9 bases fitting TRBD1. The CDR3 spans 15 residues. Trimming at V came to 0 bases and at J to 6 bases, leaving 2 bases not matched to a gene. The V gene's germline CDR1 is LNHNV and CDR2 YYDKDF (reference sequence). CDR3 amino acids: CATSRDGTGYEKLFF. In DNA form, the CDR3 reads TGTGCCACCAGCAGAGATGGGACAGGGTATGAAAAACTGTTTTTT.

This clonotype has a handful of counts. The chain uses TRBV5-1 and TRBJ2-7; 7 positions match TRBD1. Germline V gives CDR1 SGHRS, CDR2 YFSETQ. After removal of 3 bases from V and 1 base from J, the junction contained 4 bases not matched to a gene. The CDR3 covers 14 residues. The CDR3 region has the DNA TGCGCCAGCAGCTGGACGACAGGGTCCTACGAGCAGTACGTC. Its protein product is CASSWTTGSYEQYV.

This clonotype has ten or more counts. The chain has TRBV11-3 and TRBJ2-5; 7 bases line up with TRBD2. After removal of 0 bases from V and 5 bases from J, the junction contained 6 bases not matched to a gene. Germline V gene lookup returns CDR1 SGHNT and CDR2 YENEEA. The CDR3 consists of 15 residues. In DNA, the CDR3 is TGTGCCAGCAGCTTAGAGGGACTATCGGGGGAGACCCAGTACTTC. Protein: CASSLEGLSGETQYF.

This clonotype has at least ten counts. This chain connects TRBV12-3 or TRBV12-4 to TRBJ2-3, with 8 bases identical to TRBD2. Trimming took 2 bases from V and 3 from J; bases not matched to a gene: 4. This CDR3 has 15 residues. The CDR3 sequence is CASSLTAGGTDTQYF. CDR3 bases: TGTGCCAGCAGTTTAACGGCGGGAGGTACAGATACGCAGTATTTT.

V is TRBV13 and J is TRBJ2-1; TRBD2 agrees at 10 bases. This CDR3 region has 17 residues. Germline-derived CDR1 and CDR2 are PRHDT and FYEKMQ (reference sequence). Losses at the gene ends were 3 bases for V and 2 bases for J; bases not matched to a gene: 7. In DNA form, the CDR3 reads TGTGCCAGCAGCTTGGCTAGCGGGAGAGGAGCCTACAATGAGCAGTTCTTC. It translates to CASSLASGRGAYNEQFF.

The chain links TRBV14 to TRBJ2-7, with D possibly TRBD1 on 6 matching bases. In germline, CDR1 is SGHDN, CDR2 FVKESK. CDR3 length equals 15 residues. V was trimmed by 8 bases and J by 4 bases, leaving 21 bases between them. The DNA for the CDR3 is TGTGCCAGCCCGATGACTGGGGGCGCTAGGTACGAGCAGTACGTC. It specifies CASPMTGGARYEQYV.